This entry features one TCR beta chain sequence. What it recognizes is unknown. The CDR3 has 16 residues. The V and J ends lost 1 base and 3 bases, in that order; junction bases with no gene match: 4. CDR1 and CDR2 from the germline V gene are MGHRA and YSYEKL. The source of the sample is a study of cytomegalovirus exposure and HLA in healthy donors. Study observations and caveats: The study recorded 150 to 200 TCR beta chains that were cytomegalovirus-associated. The tendency of first-cohort TCR clusters to co-occur in the 120 or so validation repertoires was identified by a subsequent analysis.

The data were produced by immunoSEQ multiplex PCR, yet TCRdb's version contains in-frame clones alone and is incomplete. The sample consists of 100,000 to 150,000 clones, about nine tenths of them appearing once. Donors were drawn from the approximately 120-subject validation cohort, separate from the approximately 700-subject first cohort. V gene TRBV4-1 combines with J gene TRBJ2-3; 10 nucleotides align to TRBD2. Sequencing was carried out using PBMCs. The TCR comes from a man younger than 40 in good health and CMV-seronegative. Here the CDR3 DNA reads TGCGCCAGCAGCCAAGTTATACTAGCGGGAACAGATACGCAGTATTTT. Residues: CASSQVILAGTDTQYF.